This T cell receptor (beta chain) emerged from a study of T cell repertoires in cytomegalovirus infection. The overall study: Signatures in public TCR beta sequences pointed to both CMV infection and matching HLA type. General observations from the study: Of the TCR beta families, the public ones yielded a cumulative frequency that identified carriers of CMV plus the relevant HLA. CMV-specific TCR beta clonotypes restricted by HLA-C were the ones dominating the ex vivo response.

This clonotype was seen a few times. The antigen is unknown. Using its own MiXCR run on the reads, TCRdb lists one record per CDR3 protein. Among more than 500,000 distinct CDR3 sequences, more than 15% were seen once, and the ten largest hold roughly a quarter. This CDR3 has 18 residues. V gave up 5 bases and J gave up 1 base, with 23 bases separating them. The germline CDR1 and CDR2 sequences are MDHEN and SYDVKM. The TCR originated in a human donor in good health (CMV status not recorded). Some clones in this sample may be carry-over from other donors' samples. V usage is TRBV28 and J usage is TRBJ1-2; the D is unclear. The sequencing input was CD8+ T cells from PBMCs. CDR3 amino acids: CASSGTELRKSLNYGYTF. The CDR3 DNA follows: TGTGCCAGCAGTGGTACAGAGCTCCGAAAAAGCCTTAACTATGGCTACACCTTC.